These 20 T cell receptor beta chains came from one sample sequenced in a study of T cells in women clearing cervical HPV infection. Using immunoSEQ multiplex PCR, the repertoire was profiled, and TCRdb retains in-frame clones only, with some absent. The sample data list 9,000 to 15,000 clones. The source material was blood buffy coat. The receptors derive from a woman between 18 and 70 years old with a cervical HPV16 infection that either progressed to CIN3+ or cleared (not recorded which).

As concerns this clone: Read coverage stops 3 residues before the CDR3 terminus; the germline J gene supplies the remainder. This chain links TRBV28 with TRBJ2-6; possibly TRBD2 for D (7 bases). V was pared by 8 bases and J by 1 base, with 9 bases between. CDR1 and CDR2 from the germline V gene are MDHEN and SYDVKM. This CDR3 is built from 14 residues. Incomplete CDR3 DNA: TGTGCCAGCGGGGGGGCGTCTGGGGCCAACGTC. Its translation: CASGGASGANV. From start to end, the CDR3 is CASGGASGANVLTF.

Comment on this clone: The read is 3 residues too short to cover the CDR3 end, so that end is filled in from the germline J gene. The chain combines TRBV2 with TRBJ2-1, with 12 nucleotides matching TRBD2. The CDR3 is 15 amino acids. CDR1 is SNHLY and CDR2 is FYNNEI in the germline V gene. J was trimmed by 6 bases and V by 10 bases; bases with no gene match: 10. CDR3 DNA, as far as it was read: TGTGCCACCCGCCGACTAGCGGGGGTCATCAATGAG. Its protein product is CATRRLAGVINE. The entire CDR3 reads CATRRLAGVINEQFF.

Comment on this clone: The read gets to within 3 residues of the CDR3 end, and the germline J gene fills in the rest. The chain has TRBV18 and TRBJ1-5; D perhaps matches TRBD1 (5 bases). Trimming stripped 3 bases from V and 1 base from J, with 13 bases between. CDR1 KGHSH and CDR2 LQKENI come from the germline V gene. This CDR3 has 16 amino acids. The covered CDR3 bases are TGTGCCAGCTCACCCCAGGGCACAGGAAGCAATCAGCCC. This sequence encodes CASSPQGTGSNQP. The entire CDR3 protein is CASSPQGTGSNQPQHF.

To note about this clone: The read finishes 3 residues shy of the CDR3 end, and the germline J gene is used to complete it. The J gene is TRBJ1-1, the V gene TRBV7-2; D perhaps matches TRBD1 (6 bases). CDR3 length equals 15 residues. Trimming cost V 4 bases and J 0 bases, with 12 bases left between them. CDR1 and CDR2 (germline): SGHTA, FQGNSA. The part of the CDR3 DNA that was read is TGTGCCAGCAGCTCCCGGACAGATTTGAACACTGAA. Protein product: CASSSRTDLNTE. The whole CDR3 sequence is CASSSRTDLNTEAFF.

Of note for this clone: The read stops 3 residues short of the end of the CDR3; the missing end is completed from the germline J gene. V usage is TRBV12-3 or TRBV12-4 and J usage is TRBJ2-2, with 7 bases that match TRBD2. After removal of 1 base from V and 3 bases from J, the junction contained 2 bases not matched to a gene. CDR3 length equals 15 residues. The sequenced part of the CDR3 DNA is TGTGCCAGCAGTTTAGAGCGGGGCTACACCGGGGAG. It is translated as CASSLERGYTGE. The CDR3 as a whole reads CASSLERGYTGELFF.

As to this clone: The read terminates 3 residues ahead of where the CDR3 ends, so the germline J gene completes it. The chain joins TRBV20-1 to TRBJ1-1, with 8 bases aligning to TRBD1. This CDR3 has 14 residues. The germline CDR1 and CDR2 sequences are DFQATT and SNEGSKA (reference sequence). The CDR3 here is CSTKPTTGDPEAFF. CDR3 DNA (partial): TGCAGTACTAAACCAACGACAGGGGACCCCGAA.

Its frequency marks this clone as large. The covered CDR3 bases are TGCGCCAGCAGCTTGCAGGGCGAATTGTCTGGC. Protein: CASSLQGELSG. The full CDR3 sequence reads CASSLQGELSGYTF. The genes are TRBV5-1 and TRBJ1-2; TRBD1 is a possible D gene (5 bases). The read is 3 residues too short to cover the CDR3 end, so that end is filled in from the germline J gene. Trimming took 1 base from V and 7 from J, leaving 14 bases between them. This CDR3 is built from 14 residues. Germline values: CDR1 SGHRS, CDR2 YFSETQ. The full variable domain, in which reference TRBV5-1 and TRBJ1-2 provide the parts outside the CDR3, is KAGVTQTPRYLIKTRGQQVTLSCSPISGHRSVSWYQQTPGQGLQFLFEYFSETQRNKGNFPGRFSGRQFSNSRSEMNVSTLELGDSALYLCASSLQGELSGYTFGSGTRLTVV.

Details on this clone: The missing CDR3 end, 3 residues past where the read stops, is filled in from the germline J gene. This rearrangement joins TRBV20-1 to TRBJ2-3; TRBD1 might be the D (5 bases). This CDR3 is built from 13 residues. CDR1 is DFQATT and CDR2 is SNEGSKA in the germline V gene (reference sequence). The CDR3 loop is CSATRQKVQPQYF. The CDR3 bases that were read are TGCAGTGCTACCAGACAGAAGGTGCAGCCG.

A remark on this clone: The sequence runs out 3 residues before the end of the CDR3; the remainder is reconstructed from the germline J gene. The rearrangement links TRBV20-1 to TRBJ1-1, with TRBD1 as a possible D gene (6 bases). The CDR3 spans 14 residues. Germline CDR1 is DFQATT and CDR2 is SNEGSKA (reference sequence). The V gene lost 1 base and the J gene lost 3 bases, with 12 bases spanning the gap. CDR3 bases read: TGCAGTGCTAGAGTTTCCAGGGGAGACACTGAA. This codes for CSARVSRGDTE. The entire CDR3 protein is CSARVSRGDTEAFF.

As for this clone: The CDR3 end is not reached by the read, which stops 3 residues before it; the germline J gene fills it in. The V gene is TRBV28, the J gene TRBJ2-1, with TRBD2 matching over 11 bases. Germline CDR1 is MDHEN and CDR2 is SYDVKM. The CDR3 runs to 15 residues. V was pared by 4 bases and J by 5 bases, with 4 bases of the junction left unmatched. CDR3 in amino acids: CASSSLAGGDNEQFF. The sequenced CDR3 bases are TGTGCCAGCAGTTCTTTAGCGGGGGGGGACAATGAG.

The chain's CDR3 is CASSQFFGLKLTDTQYF. The covered CDR3 bases are TGCGCCAGCAGTCAATTCTTCGGACTTAAATTGACAGATACG. The rearrangement links TRBV23-1 to TRBJ2-3; TRBD2 might be the D (5 bases). Read sequence stops 3 residues before the CDR3 end, and the germline J gene provides the missing end. TRBV23-1 is placed among ORFs of uncertain function. The length of the CDR3 is 17 residues. Between the trimmed V and J ends, which lost 1 base and 3 bases, there was a span of 17 bases.

The CDR3 DNA, read in part, is TGCGCCAGCAGTGAGAGTTATAGCGGGGGGATCTACGAG. Translation: CASSESYSGGIYE. The whole CDR3 sequence is CASSESYSGGIYEQYF. The genes are TRBV10-1 and TRBJ2-7; the match to TRBD2 covers 10 bases. The read terminates 3 residues ahead of where the CDR3 ends, so the germline J gene completes it. CDR3 length: 16 amino acids. Trimming took 2 bases from V and 3 from J; bases not matched to a gene: 7. Germline-derived CDR1 and CDR2 are WNHNN and SYGVQD (reference sequence).

With respect to this clone: The read ends 3 residues shy of where the CDR3 ends; the end is completed using the germline J gene. J is TRBJ1-5 and V is TRBV4-1; the D gene is possibly TRBD1 (6 bases). The ends were cut back, 1 base at V and 6 bases at J, with 10 bases in the middle. CDR3 length: 14 amino acids. Germline lookup yields CDR1 MGHRA and CDR2 YSYEKL. Incomplete CDR3 DNA: TGCGCCAGCAGCCAAGTACAGGGCGGTCAGCCC. It translates to CASSQVQGGQP. The CDR3 as a whole reads CASSQVQGGQPQHF.

On this clone itself: The read halts 3 residues ahead of the CDR3 end, with the missing end drawn from the germline J gene. The chain has TRBV23-1 and TRBJ2-3; 10 bases map to TRBD1. TRBV23-1 is treated as an ORF (open reading frame) with a function not yet certain. The trim removed 10 bases at V and 1 base at J, leaving 5 bases unmatched. This CDR3 spans 14 amino acids. CDR3 protein: CATDGTGGTDTQYF. The CDR3 bases that were read are TGCGCCACCGACGGGACAGGGGGCACAGATACG.

A note on this clone: The DNA ends 3 residues before the CDR3 does, and the rest of the CDR3 is filled in from the germline J gene. The V call is TRBV12-3 or TRBV12-4, the J call TRBJ2-5; no firm D call. V was trimmed by 5 bases and J by 5 bases, leaving 12 bases between them. This CDR3 is built from 13 residues. CDR3 DNA (partial): TGTGCCAGCAGTGCGTATGCCGGGGAGACC. Protein: CASSAYAGET. The whole CDR3 protein is CASSAYAGETQYF.

The DNA read from the CDR3 is TGTGCCTGGAGTGTAGGGGGGGATAATGAG. Its protein product is CAWSVGGDNE. The whole CDR3 protein reads CAWSVGGDNEQFF. The rearrangement joins TRBV30 to TRBJ2-1, with D maybe TRBD2 (7 bases). The read ends 3 residues shy of where the CDR3 ends; the end is completed using the germline J gene. Germline V CDR1 and CDR2: GTSNPN, SVGIG (reference sequence). The CDR3 covers 13 residues. Trimming removed 0 bases at V and 7 bases at J, with 10 bases between.

About this clone itself: The sequenced fragment ends 3 residues before the CDR3 boundary, so the rest is inferred from the germline J gene. The J gene is TRBJ1-1, the V gene TRBV4-1, with 7 bases matching TRBD1. The CDR3 spans 12 residues. The germline CDR1 and CDR2 sequences are MGHRA and YSYEKL. J was trimmed by 4 bases and V by 8 bases; bases with no gene match: 4. This CDR3 is CASGNRGTEAFF. The DNA read from the CDR3 is TGCGCCAGCGGGAACAGGGGCACTGAA.

Points on this clone: Read data end 3 residues before the CDR3 end; the end is taken from the germline J gene. The V call is TRBV28, the J call TRBJ2-2, with 9 bases aligning to TRBD1. The ends lost 3 bases at V and 7 bases at J; junction bases unmatched: 6. CDR3 size: 15 residues. Germline V gene data show CDR1 as MDHEN and CDR2 as SYDVKM. The CDR3 bases that were read are TGTGCCAGCAGTTTGGGGACAGGGAAAGTCGGGGAG. It encodes CASSLGTGKVGE. The entire CDR3 protein reads CASSLGTGKVGELFF.

On this clone: The sequenced fragment ends 3 residues before the CDR3 boundary, so the rest is inferred from the germline J gene. The chain is built from TRBV6-1 and TRBJ1-4; perhaps TRBD1 as D (5 bases). V was pared by 4 bases and J by 8 bases, with 11 bases between. This CDR3 spans 13 amino acids. The germline V gene encodes CDR1 MNHNS and CDR2 SASEGT. The CDR3 region is CASSAGHIEKLFF. The covered CDR3 bases are TGTGCCAGCAGTGCAGGGCATATAGAAAAA.

Comments on this clone: Read data end 3 residues before the CDR3 end; the end is taken from the germline J gene. The rearrangement joins TRBV30 to TRBJ1-5; D might be TRBD1 (5 bases). Germline V gives CDR1 GTSNPN, CDR2 SVGIG (reference sequence). V was clipped by 4 bases and J by 0 bases, with 10 bases between them. This CDR3 spans 14 amino acids. This CDR3 reads CAWTTGGSNQPQHF. Incomplete CDR3 DNA: TGTGCCTGGACCACAGGAGGTAGCAATCAGCCC.